One sample yielded the 29 T cell receptor beta chains listed below, sequenced in a study of blood T cell repertoires in COVID-19. Profiling relied on immunoSEQ multiplex PCR, and the TCRdb table lists in-frame clones only, not all of them. The sample contains about 230,000 clones, 75% to 90% of which appear only once. The sequencing input was peripheral blood. The receptor set was obtained from a woman in her sixties or seventies with active or convalescent COVID-19.

The genes are TRBV9 and TRBJ2-3; 11 nucleotides match TRBD2. J lost 5 bases, V lost 4 bases, and 3 bases had no gene match. CDR1 is SGDLS, CDR2 YYNGEE, per germline. The CDR3 contains 14 residues. The chain's CDR3 is CASSPGTSGDTQYF. The CDR3 coding sequence is TGTGCCAGCAGCCCAGGGACTAGCGGAGATACGCAGTATTTT.

This clone was seen a few times. The J gene is TRBJ1-1, the V gene TRBV3-1 (or the pseudogene TRBV3-2), with 7 bases lining up with TRBD1. V dropped 4 bases and J dropped 1; count of bases not matched to a gene: 3. This CDR3 is built from 14 residues. Germline CDR1 reads LGHDT; CDR2 reads YNNKEL (reference sequence). The CDR3 reads CASSLGQKNTEAFF. The CDR3 region has the DNA TGTGCCAGCAGCCTGGGACAGAAGAACACTGAAGCTTTCTTT.

The chain employs TRBV28 and TRBJ2-1; 7 nucleotides line up with TRBD2. The CDR3 has 14 residues. Germline V gene sequence: CDR1 MDHEN, CDR2 SYDVKM. V trimming: 4 bases; J trimming: 11 bases; junction bases outside the gene matches: 11. CDR3 nucleotide sequence: TGTGCCAGCAGTTCCCACGACACTAGCGCCAAGCAGTTCTTC. It encodes CASSSHDTSAKQFF.

This sequence joins TRBV19 and TRBJ2-5; 11 bases fit TRBD2. The CDR3 covers 16 residues. V lost 4 bases, J lost 2 bases, and 6 bases stayed unmatched. Per germline, CDR1 LNHDA and CDR2 SQIVND (reference sequence). The CDR3 loop reads CASSTLIAGGQETQYF. Here the CDR3 DNA reads TGTGCCAGTAGTACCTTAATAGCGGGAGGGCAAGAGACCCAGTACTTC.

The rearrangement links TRBV3-1 (or the pseudogene TRBV3-2) to TRBJ2-7; D is perhaps TRBD2 (5 bases). The CDR3 extends over 12 amino acids. The germline V gene has CDR1 LGHDT and CDR2 YNNKEL (reference sequence). The V gene lost 4 bases and the J gene lost 3 bases, with 7 bases spanning the gap. CDR3 sequence (DNA): TGTGCCAGCAGCCTCGGGGACTACGAGCAGTACTTC. This gives the protein CASSLGDYEQYF.

This clone was counted a few times. The chain couples TRBV7-9 to TRBJ2-3; 9 positions agree with TRBD1. The CDR3 is 13 amino acids. Germline V gene lookup returns CDR1 SEHNR and CDR2 FQNEAQ (reference sequence). V lost 1 base to trimming and J lost 9 bases; unmatched junction nucleotides: 2. In DNA, the CDR3 is TGTGCCAGCAGCTTAGTACAGGGGGCGACGCAGTATTTT. This sequence encodes CASSLVQGATQYF.

The chain uses TRBV5-1 and TRBJ2-3; no clear D gene. Germline values: CDR1 SGHRS, CDR2 YFSETQ. Trimming removed 7 bases at V and 3 bases at J, with 18 bases between. This CDR3 is 15 amino acids long. The CDR3 DNA reads as TGCGCCAGCGGCCCCGCGCGGTTACTAACAGATACGCAGTATTTT. The encoded protein is CASGPARLLTDTQYF.

The chain employs TRBV7-9 and TRBJ1-5, with D hard to call. With 3 bases removed from V and 7 bases from J, the gap between germline ends came to 10 bases. Germline V gene sequence: CDR1 SEHNR, CDR2 FQNEAQ (reference sequence). This CDR3 has 13 amino acids. The CDR3 spells CASSFSLEQPQHF. CDR3 coding DNA: TGTGCCAGCAGCTTTTCGTTGGAGCAGCCCCAGCATTTT.

This rearrangement joins TRBV12-3 or TRBV12-4 to TRBJ1-5; D call uncertain. The CDR3 spans 13 residues. V gave up 6 bases and J gave up 4 bases, with 10 bases separating them. This CDR3 is CASSFDTNQPQHF. DNA of the CDR3: TGTGCCAGCAGCTTTGACACTAATCAGCCCCAGCATTTT.

The DNA for the CDR3 is TGTGCCTGGAAAGGGGGAGGGGGCTACAATGAGCAGTTCTTC. Encoded protein: CAWKGGGGYNEQFF. This rearrangement joins TRBV30 to TRBJ2-1, with a weak D call TRBD2 (7 bases). CDR3 length: 14 amino acids. CDR1 and CDR2 (germline): GTSNPN, SVGIG (reference sequence). V was trimmed by 4 bases and J by 3 bases, leaving 13 bases between them.

The chain carries TRBV27 and TRBJ2-5; TRBD1 matches 8 bases. The germline V gene encodes CDR1 MNHEY and CDR2 SMNVEV (reference sequence). This CDR3 contains 14 residues. V lost 3 bases, J lost 5 bases, and 5 bases stayed unmatched. The CDR3 here is CASSFQGAGETQYF. As DNA, the CDR3 is TGTGCCAGCAGTTTCCAGGGGGCCGGGGAGACCCAGTACTTC.

The chain couples TRBV5-6 to TRBJ1-2; D remains unclear. This CDR3 is built from 16 residues. With 0 bases removed from V and 1 base from J, the gap between germline ends came to 13 bases. Germline values: CDR1 SGHDT, CDR2 YYEEEE. The CDR3 DNA reads TGTGCCAGCAGCTTGGTCTTGTCGGAGGTTAACTATGGCTACACCTTC. Amino acid sequence: CASSLVLSEVNYGYTF.

The rearrangement links TRBV10-3 to TRBJ1-2; TRBD1 matches at 10 bases. V was pared by 3 bases and J by 3 bases, with 1 base of the junction left unmatched. Germline lookup yields CDR1 ENHRY and CDR2 SYGVKD. The CDR3 contains 14 residues. The CDR3 reads CAISEGQGDYGYTF. CDR3 nucleotide sequence: TGTGCCATCAGTGAAGGACAGGGGGACTATGGCTACACCTTC.

The rearrangement joins TRBV11-2 to TRBJ1-4, with D uncertain. Germline loops: CDR1 SGHAT, CDR2 FQNNGV. V lost 6 bases, J lost 3 bases, and 14 bases lay in between. This CDR3 comprises 15 residues. The CDR3 sequence: CASRPRRPPNEKLFF. CDR3 nucleotide sequence: TGTGCCAGCAGGCCTAGGCGACCCCCTAATGAAAAACTGTTTTTT.

The chain links TRBV19 to TRBJ1-1; possibly TRBD1 for D (6 bases). The CDR3 spans 10 residues. Trimming removed 8 bases at V and 10 bases at J, with 11 bases between. Germline values: CDR1 LNHDA, CDR2 SQIVND (reference sequence). CDR3 in DNA: TGTGCCAGTGCAGGGGAGGGAGCTTTCTTT. As protein: CASAGEGAFF.

The chain uses TRBV5-1 and TRBJ1-2, with 10 bases aligning to TRBD1. This CDR3 contains 14 residues. V dropped 4 bases and J dropped 6; count of bases not matched to a gene: 6. CDR1 is SGHRS and CDR2 is YFSETQ in the germline V gene. The CDR3 DNA is TGCGCCAGCAGCATGACAGGGGGCGAAAATGGCTACACCTTC. Protein sequence: CASSMTGGENGYTF.

The V call is TRBV23-1, the J call TRBJ2-7; D possibly corresponds to TRBD1 (6 bases). TRBV23-1 is given ORF status, its function remaining uncertain. The CDR3 consists of 15 residues. V lost 4 bases and J 0 bases, leaving 13 bases between the germline ends. CDR3 in amino acids: CASSRRTAASYEQYF. The CDR3 region has the DNA TGCGCCAGCAGTCGCAGGACAGCCGCCTCCTACGAGCAGTACTTC.

The J gene is TRBJ1-5, the V gene TRBV27; 7 bases line up with TRBD1. J lost 1 base, V lost 6 bases, and 6 bases had no gene match. Germline V lookup: CDR1 MNHEY, CDR2 SMNVEV (reference sequence). The length of the CDR3 is 15 residues. CDR3 DNA sequence: TGTGCCAGCAGAGACAGGGCAGGGAGCAATCAGCCCCAGCATTTT. Residues: CASRDRAGSNQPQHF.

This sequence joins TRBV18 and TRBJ1-1; the D gene is possibly TRBD1 (5 bases). This CDR3 region has 13 residues. The V end lost 2 bases, the J end lost 5 bases, and 9 bases lay between the germline ends. Germline CDR1 and CDR2: KGHSH and LQKENI. The CDR3: CASSPTRGTEAFF. The DNA of the CDR3 is TGTGCCAGCTCACCAACACGGGGGACTGAAGCTTTCTTT. Full variable domain (rest looked up from reference TRBV18 and TRBJ1-1): NAGVMQNPRHLVRRRGQEARLRCSPMKGHSHVYWYRQLPEEGLKFMVYLQKENIIDESGMPKERFSAEFPKEGPSILRIQQVVRGDSAAYFCASSPTRGTEAFFGQGTRLTVV.

The chain carries TRBV3-1 (or the pseudogene TRBV3-2) and TRBJ1-1, with 8 bases fitting TRBD1. There are 15 residues in the CDR3. Germline V CDR1 and CDR2: LGHDT, YNNKEL (reference sequence). J gave up 1 base and V 4 bases, and 5 bases lay outside the gene matches. CDR3 loop: CASSRGDRPNTEAFF. The DNA for the CDR3 is TGTGCCAGCAGCCGGGGGGACAGGCCGAACACTGAAGCTTTCTTT.

This clone was seen only a few times. J is TRBJ1-3 and V is TRBV4-2; D not certain. This CDR3 region has 14 residues. Germline assignment: CDR1 LGHNA and CDR2 YNFKEQ. Trimming shortened V by 0 bases and J by 0 bases, and 3 bases separated the two germline ends. CDR3 DNA: TGTGCCAGCAGCCAAGAGAGCTCTGGAAACACCATATATTTT. It translates to CASSQESSGNTIYF.

This chain connects TRBV28 to TRBJ1-2; TRBD1 might be the D (6 bases). Looked up from germline, CDR1 is MDHEN and CDR2 is SYDVKM. V shed 6 bases and J shed 4 bases, with 18 bases lying between them. The CDR3 runs 15 residues. CDR3 protein: CASSIPTTGSYGYTF. As DNA, the CDR3 is TGTGCCAGCAGCATCCCCACTACAGGGAGCTATGGCTACACCTTC.

V gene TRBV12-3 or TRBV12-4 combines with J gene TRBJ2-7, with D possibly TRBD1 on 5 matching bases. V lost 6 bases and J lost 5, with 14 bases in between. This CDR3 is built from 13 residues. CDR3 loop: CASSFSWGDEQYF. The CDR3 nucleotides are TGTGCCAGCAGCTTTTCTTGGGGCGACGAGCAGTACTTC.

V gene TRBV18 combines with J gene TRBJ1-2; 7 bases match TRBD1. Trimming cost V 6 bases and J 8 bases; bases outside gene matches: 9. The CDR3 extends over 13 amino acids. CDR1 KGHSH and CDR2 LQKENI come from the germline V gene. CDR3 in amino acids: CASSPQGDEGYTF. The DNA for the CDR3 is TGTGCCAGCTCCCCTCAGGGGGACGAGGGCTACACCTTC.

The chain is built from TRBV18 and TRBJ1-6; D ambiguous. CDR3 length equals 15 residues. Germline CDR1 and CDR2: KGHSH and LQKENI. The V gene lost 6 bases and the J gene lost 9 bases, with 18 bases spanning the gap. The CDR3 region is CASSPEEGTSSPLHF. CDR3 DNA sequence: TGTGCCAGCTCCCCGGAGGAGGGTACAAGTTCACCCCTCCACTTT.

The V call is TRBV3-1 (or the pseudogene TRBV3-2), the J call TRBJ1-1; no clear D gene. This CDR3 region has 13 residues. Germline V gene sequence: CDR1 LGHDT, CDR2 YNNKEL (reference sequence). V lost 4 bases and J 10 bases, leaving 16 bases between the germline ends. CDR3 in amino acids: CASSPDEGGRAFF. CDR3 bases: TGTGCCAGCAGCCCAGACGAGGGCGGGAGAGCTTTCTTT.

This clone was detected once. This rearrangement joins TRBV29-1 to TRBJ1-4, with TRBD1 matching over 7 bases. This CDR3 is 13 amino acids long. From germline, CDR1 is SQVTM and CDR2 ANQGSEA. J was trimmed by 7 bases and V by 6 bases; bases with no gene match: 8. The chain's CDR3 is CSVLRGNLEKLFF. CDR3 nucleotides: TGCAGCGTCCTCAGGGGGAATCTTGAAAAACTGTTTTTT.

This clone has just one count. This rearrangement joins TRBV29-1 to TRBJ2-1; 10 positions match TRBD2. The germline CDR1 and CDR2 sequences are SQVTM and ANQGSEA. After removal of 4 bases from V and 7 bases from J, the junction contained 4 bases not matched to a gene. CDR3 length: 13 residues. The CDR3 region is CSVGRLAGNEQFF. The CDR3 DNA follows: TGCAGCGTTGGTCGACTAGCGGGTAATGAGCAGTTCTTC.

V usage is TRBV27 and J usage is TRBJ2-1, with 10 positions matching TRBD1. Germline V gene sequence: CDR1 MNHEY, CDR2 SMNVEV (reference sequence). This CDR3 is built from 16 residues. V gave up 5 bases and J gave up 6 bases; unmatched junction bases: 10. CDR3 bases: TGTGCCAGCAGTCCCCGGACAGGGGGGACCCCCAATGAGCAGTTCTTC. It specifies CASSPRTGGTPNEQFF.